This TCR beta chain was found in a study of T cells in localized non-small cell lung cancer. Method: immunoSEQ multiplex PCR; TCRdb's copy keeps in-frame clones and lacks some. This table has some 30,000 clones, approximately 90% appearing once. Findings and caveats of the study: Higher blood T cell density tracked longer overall survival. The appearance of a median approximately 57 of the top 100 tumor clones was seen in adjacent lung. The study sequenced only one region of the tumor. As a result, intratumor heterogeneity could not be excluded and remains possible. The greatest T cell clonality was found in uninvolved adjacent lung (higher than in tumor).

This CDR3 has 17 residues. The V gene end was trimmed by 4 bases and the J gene end by 4 bases; junction bases not matched to a gene: 9. Germline CDR1 and CDR2: LNHDA and SQIVND (reference sequence). Regarding this clone: Its antigen is as yet unknown.

The source of this sequence is a man aged 40 to 75 with stage III lung adenocarcinoma. The source material was peripheral blood mononuclear cells, sampled before any cancer treatment. The gene calls are TRBV19 and TRBJ2-2; 10 bases are a match to TRBD1. CDR3 coding DNA: TGTGCCAGTAGTACCCGATATCGGACAGGGGGCACCGGGGAGCTGTTTTTT. It translates to CASSTRYRTGGTGELFF.